This record looks at one T cell receptor beta chain sequence and its context. The data derive from a study of radiation and T cells in renal cell carcinoma. Study at large: Nephrectomy followed 15 Gy stereotactic body radiation by 4 weeks.

The method was immunoSEQ multiplex PCR; TCRdb's version includes in-frame clones alone and lacks a portion of them. The sample carries about 150,000 clones, around 90% recorded once. Time point given: blood 2 weeks post-SBRT. The treatment is: 15 Gy SBRT to primary tumor, nephrectomy 4 weeks later. Serial blood draws occurred at baseline and 2 and 4 weeks post-SBRT. The patient's renal cell carcinoma had clear cell pathology. The CDR3 has 15 amino acids. V was shortened by 5 bases and J by 2 bases, with 14 bases between the two germline ends. CDR1 and CDR2 from the germline V gene are SGHTA and FQGNSA.

The rearrangement uses TRBV7-2 and TRBJ2-3; possibly TRBD2 for D (5 bases). The specimen was blood, collected from a patient whose treatment included radiotherapy and nephrectomy. This sequence originates from a woman between 45 and 60 years old with renal cell carcinoma. CDR3 bases: TGTGCCAGCAGCCCCTCCGGGGAGATCACAGATACGCAGTATTTT. It yields the protein CASSPSGEITDTQYF.